The 14 T cell receptor beta chains below all came from one sample that was sequenced in a study of blood T cell repertoires in COVID-19. Repertoires were generated with immunoSEQ multiplex PCR, while TCRdb's copy carries only in-frame clones and drops some. Of approximately 310,000 clones in the sample, roughly 86% are singletons; the top ten hold around 8%. Input material: peripheral blood. Receptors originate from a woman aged 45-65 years who had recovered from COVID-19.

J is TRBJ1-1 and V is TRBV6-5, with D possibly being TRBD1 (5 bases). Germline CDR1 reads MNHEY; CDR2 reads SVGAGI. The V end lost 8 bases, the J end lost 0 bases, and 13 bases lay between the germline ends. This CDR3 region has 14 residues. The CDR3 nucleotides are TGTGCCAGCCGGCGGGGACCCATGAACACTGAAGCTTTCTTT. It translates to CASRRGPMNTEAFF.

The V and J genes are TRBV19 and TRBJ1-2; 11 nucleotides agree with TRBD1. Germline V gene data show CDR1 as LNHDA and CDR2 as SQIVND (reference sequence). J gave up 8 bases and V 3 bases, and 5 bases lay outside the gene matches. This CDR3 contains 14 residues. CDR3 residues: CASSMGTGGIGYTF. The DNA for the CDR3 is TGTGCCAGTAGTATGGGGACAGGGGGAATCGGCTACACCTTC.

V usage is TRBV19 and J usage is TRBJ2-1; D might be TRBD2 (5 bases). The CDR3 consists of 13 residues. Trimming stripped 7 bases from V and 9 bases from J, with 16 bases between. The germline V gene encodes CDR1 LNHDA and CDR2 SQIVND (reference sequence). CDR3 nucleotide sequence: TGTGCCAGTACCCCCCGGGGTAATGGTGAGCAGTTCTTC. This encodes CASTPRGNGEQFF.

V and J are TRBV7-9 and TRBJ2-1; TRBD2 agrees at 11 bases. V dropped 5 bases and J dropped 6; count of bases not matched to a gene: 12. The CDR3 runs to 17 residues. Germline CDR1 SEHNR, CDR2 FQNEAQ (reference sequence). DNA of the CDR3: TGTGCCAGCAGCCCAACCTTAGCGGGAGGGCCTCGCAATGAGCAGTTCTTC. This encodes CASSPTLAGGPRNEQFF.

The V call is TRBV7-9, the J call TRBJ1-4, with 8 bases identical to TRBD1. With V trimmed by 5 bases and J by 6 bases, 11 bases remained unmatched. This CDR3 comprises 16 residues. Germline V CDR1 and CDR2: SEHNR, FQNEAQ (reference sequence). CDR3 protein: CASSEGQGFYDEKLFF. The CDR3 coding sequence is TGTGCCAGCAGCGAAGGACAGGGCTTCTACGATGAAAAACTGTTTTTT. The variable domain in full, with the rest retrieved from reference TRBV7-9 and TRBJ1-4, is DTGVSQNPRHKITKRGQNVTFRCDPISEHNRLYWYRQTLGQGPEFLTYFQNEAQLEKSRLLSDRFSAERPKGSFSTLEIQRTEQGDSAMYLCASSEGQGFYDEKLFFGSGTQLSVL.

J is TRBJ2-2 and V is TRBV7-6; 10 bases are a match to TRBD1. Losses at the gene ends were 8 bases for V and 5 bases for J; bases not matched to a gene: 2. The CDR3 is 13 amino acids. Germline loops: CDR1 SGHVS, CDR2 FNYEAQ. The CDR3 region has the DNA TGTGCCAGCGGACAGGGGGGGACCGGGGAGCTGTTTTTT. Translating gives CASGQGGTGELFF.

This clone was detected once. This sequence joins TRBV5-1 and TRBJ2-5; 10 nucleotides match TRBD2. Losses at the gene ends were 4 bases for V and 5 bases for J; bases not matched to a gene: 17. The length of the CDR3 is 18 residues. Per the germline V gene, CDR1 is SGHRS and CDR2 is YFSETQ. CDR3 protein: CASSRIRSGGLAMETQYF. Written as DNA, the CDR3 is TGCGCCAGCAGCCGGATACGATCTGGGGGACTAGCGATGGAGACCCAGTACTTC.

This chain links TRBV19 with TRBJ2-5; TRBD1 matches 8 bases. The trim removed 1 base at V and 4 bases at J, leaving 2 bases unmatched. CDR1 LNHDA and CDR2 SQIVND come from the germline V gene (reference sequence). This CDR3 comprises 14 residues. Here the CDR3 DNA reads TGTGCCAGTAGTATAGTTCAGGGGGCAGAGACCCAGTACTTC. Translated: CASSIVQGAETQYF.

The chain links TRBV2 to TRBJ2-1, with 9 bases that match TRBD1. Germline loops: CDR1 SNHLY, CDR2 FYNNEI. This CDR3 has 15 residues. V lost 6 bases, J lost 6 bases, and 9 bases stayed unmatched. In DNA, the CDR3 is TGTGCCAGCAGGACCGGGACAGGGACCTTCAATGAGCAGTTCTTC. It translates to CASRTGTGTFNEQFF.

The chain has TRBV6-2 or TRBV6-3 and TRBJ1-1, with 7 bases aligning to TRBD1. The CDR3 length is 14 residues. CDR1 is MNHEY and CDR2 is SVGEGT in the germline V gene. The V and J ends lost 2 bases and 8 bases, in that order; junction bases with no gene match: 8. CDR3 sequence reads: CASSYRRQGMEAFF. CDR3 nucleotide sequence: TGTGCCAGCAGTTACCGAAGACAGGGAATGGAAGCTTTCTTT.

This sequence joins TRBV3-1 (or the pseudogene TRBV3-2) and TRBJ1-5; D is unclear. The CDR3 spans 13 residues. Germline-derived CDR1 and CDR2 are LGHDT and YNNKEL (reference sequence). The ends were cut back, 1 base at V and 2 bases at J, with 3 bases in the middle. Here the CDR3 DNA reads TGTGCCAGCAGCCAAGGAGGCAATCAGCCCCAGCATTTT. Its protein is CASSQGGNQPQHF.

This chain connects TRBV10-3 to TRBJ1-3, with 8 positions matching TRBD1. The CDR3 spans 14 residues. Germline V CDR1 and CDR2: ENHRY, SYGVKD. V trimming: 8 bases; J trimming: 2 bases; junction bases outside the gene matches: 5. The CDR3 sequence is CAIAPDRAGNTIYF. In nucleotides, the CDR3 is TGTGCCATCGCCCCGGACAGGGCTGGAAACACCATATATTTT.

This clone was found once. V usage is TRBV9 and J usage is TRBJ2-7, with a weak D call TRBD1 (6 bases). The V end lost 4 bases, the J end lost 2 bases, and 13 bases lay between the germline ends. The germline CDR1 and CDR2 sequences are SGDLS and YYNGEE. The CDR3 covers 14 residues. CDR3: CASSLSTGPYEQYF. In nucleotides, the CDR3 is TGTGCCAGCAGCTTGTCGACAGGTCCCTACGAGCAGTACTTC.

The chain has TRBV2 and TRBJ2-4; possible D gene TRBD1, 6 bases. CDR1 is SNHLY and CDR2 is FYNNEI in the germline V gene. Between the trimmed V and J ends, which lost 4 bases and 15 bases, there was a span of 22 bases. CDR3 length equals 14 residues. CDR3 coding DNA: TGTGCCAGCAGTGGCTCGGTCCTCAGGGCCAGGGGGTACTTC. It translates to CASSGSVLRARGYF.